A single sample is the source of the 20 T cell receptor beta chains below, sequenced in a study of cytomegalovirus exposure and HLA in healthy donors. With 60 Vbeta and 13 Jbeta primers, the PCR was carried out. Clones were sequenced by immunoSEQ multiplex PCR, and TCRdb holds only the in-frame ones, with some missing. The sample includes approximately 290,000 clones, under 90% of them seen just once. Sequencing input: PBMCs. The origin of the receptors is a girl between 2 and 10 years old in good health and CMV-seronegative.

The rearrangement uses TRBV13 and TRBJ2-1, with D maybe TRBD1 (5 bases). The CDR3 is made up of 12 amino acids. Germline CDR1 PRHDT, CDR2 FYEKMQ (reference sequence). The V gene lost 5 bases and the J gene lost 5 bases, with 7 bases spanning the gap. Here the CDR3 reads CASSLRDNEQFF. The CDR3 nucleotides are TGTGCCAGCAGCCTCAGGGACAATGAGCAGTTCTTC.

The chain joins TRBV5-4 to TRBJ2-7; D might be TRBD1 (5 bases). The CDR3 consists of 14 residues. V was cut by 4 bases and J by 3 bases, with 14 bases left in between. CDR1 and CDR2 (germline): SGHNT, YYREEE (reference sequence). The DNA for the CDR3 is TGTGCCAGCAGCCCCCAGGGCGGTTACTACGAGCAGTACTTC. Protein: CASSPQGGYYEQYF.

This sequence joins TRBV7-6 and TRBJ2-7, with 8 positions matching TRBD2. In germline, CDR1 is SGHVS, CDR2 FNYEAQ. This CDR3 is 14 amino acids long. After removal of 4 bases from V and 5 bases from J, the junction contained 7 bases not matched to a gene. The CDR3 is CASSSGGLAHEQYF. The CDR3 DNA sequence: TGTGCCAGCAGCTCCGGAGGACTAGCCCACGAGCAGTACTTC.

The chain has TRBV7-9 and TRBJ2-3, with TRBD1 identical over 7 bases. V shed 1 base, J shed 1 base, and the junction held 5 bases outside the gene matches. CDR1 and CDR2 (germline): SEHNR, FQNEAQ (reference sequence). There are 16 residues in the CDR3. The CDR3 loop is CASSLGQGGGTDTQYF. As DNA, the CDR3 is TGTGCCAGCAGCTTAGGACAGGGTGGCGGCACAGATACGCAGTATTTT.

The rearrangement joins TRBV29-1 to TRBJ1-5; D is ambiguous. The CDR3 has 13 amino acids. Germline lookup yields CDR1 SQVTM and CDR2 ANQGSEA. The germline V and J ends were trimmed by 5 bases and 2 bases, with 10 bases remaining between them. The CDR3 spells CSVCTGGNQPQHF. The CDR3 DNA is TGCAGCGTTTGTACCGGGGGCAATCAGCCCCAGCATTTT.

This rearrangement joins TRBV27 to TRBJ2-7; D may be TRBD2 (6 bases). Per the germline V gene, CDR1 is MNHEY and CDR2 is SMNVEV (reference sequence). The CDR3 contains 13 residues. V shed 3 bases and J shed 3 bases, with 9 bases lying between them. CDR3 sequence (DNA): TGTGCCAGCAGTTTGCGGGAAAACTACGAGCAGTACTTC. Translated: CASSLRENYEQYF.

The J gene is TRBJ2-1, the V gene TRBV9, with a possible D match to TRBD2 (6 bases). Germline V gene data show CDR1 as SGDLS and CDR2 as YYNGEE. This CDR3 region has 15 residues. V shed 3 bases and J shed 7 bases, with 17 bases lying between them. The CDR3 nucleotides are TGTGCCAGCAGCGCTCAAGGGGCGGGGACGAATGAGCAGTTCTTC. As protein: CASSAQGAGTNEQFF.

The chain employs TRBV6-6 and TRBJ2-7; 7 nucleotides agree with TRBD1. The CDR3 has 14 residues. Germline CDR1 is MNHNY and CDR2 is SVGAGI (reference sequence). V shed 0 bases and J 3 bases; nucleotides not matched to a gene: 2. The CDR3 sequence: CASSYSGTDYEQYF. CDR3 coding DNA: TGTGCCAGCAGTTACTCCGGGACAGACTACGAGCAGTACTTC.

The rearrangement links TRBV7-2 to TRBJ1-5; D is unclear. In germline, CDR1 is SGHTA, CDR2 FQGNSA. The V and J ends lost 5 bases and 11 bases respectively, with 13 bases between them. This CDR3 has 12 residues. The CDR3 spells CASSLPRGAQHF. Written as DNA, the CDR3 is TGTGCCAGCAGCCTACCGAGAGGTGCCCAGCATTTT.

The chain employs TRBV4-1 and TRBJ2-3; 7 bases agree with TRBD1. With 3 bases clipped from V and 4 bases from J, the junction kept 4 bases outside the gene matches. The CDR3 spans 14 residues. Germline V gene lookup returns CDR1 MGHRA and CDR2 YSYEKL. CDR3 in amino acids: CASSHYRGADTQYF. The CDR3 region has the DNA TGCGCCAGCAGCCATTACAGGGGCGCAGATACGCAGTATTTT.

The chain combines TRBV5-1 with TRBJ2-1, with TRBD2 matching over 8 bases. This CDR3 has 15 amino acids. CDR1 SGHRS and CDR2 YFSETQ come from the germline V gene. J lost 6 bases, V lost 2 bases, and 7 bases had no gene match. The DNA for the CDR3 is TGCGCCAGCAGCTTTTTCAGCGGGGGTACCAATGAGCAGTTCTTC. Translated, it gives CASSFFSGGTNEQFF.

V gene TRBV6-5 combines with J gene TRBJ1-4, with D hard to call. This CDR3 region has 14 residues. From germline, CDR1 is MNHEY and CDR2 SVGAGI. V was cut by 7 bases and J by 5 bases, with 14 bases left in between. The CDR3 DNA reads as TGTGCCAGCACCACACTGGGCAGAAATGAAAAACTGTTTTTT. Translating it yields CASTTLGRNEKLFF.

The table lists this clone with a few counts. The chain recombines TRBV7-6 with TRBJ2-1, with 7 bases lining up with TRBD1. The CDR3 covers 15 residues. The V gene's germline CDR1 is SGHVS and CDR2 FNYEAQ. V trimming: 5 bases; J trimming: 6 bases; junction bases outside the gene matches: 10. This chain's CDR3 is CASSKDRDASNEQFF. CDR3 coding DNA: TGTGCCAGCAGCAAAGACAGGGATGCGTCCAATGAGCAGTTCTTC.

The rearrangement links TRBV4-1 to TRBJ2-5; possible D gene TRBD1, 6 bases. There are 16 residues in the CDR3. Trimming stripped 0 bases from V and 6 bases from J, with 17 bases between. Germline assignment: CDR1 MGHRA and CDR2 YSYEKL. The CDR3 bases are TGCGCCAGCAGCCAAGACAAGTCCAACAGGGCGCAGACCCAGTACTTC. Its translation: CASSQDKSNRAQTQYF.

This clone showed up just once. The CDR3 here is CASSPRQGVSWNYGYTF. The CDR3 region has the DNA TGTGCCAGCAGCCCCCGACAGGGGGTCTCTTGGAACTATGGCTACACCTTC. The rearrangement uses TRBV7-2 and TRBJ1-2, with TRBD1 identical over 9 bases. The CDR3 contains 17 residues. With 5 bases clipped from V and 2 bases from J, the junction kept 12 bases outside the gene matches. The germline V gene encodes CDR1 SGHTA and CDR2 FQGNSA.

The chain has TRBV5-4 and TRBJ2-7, with 7 bases fitting TRBD1. V lost 4 bases to trimming and J lost 1 base; unmatched junction nucleotides: 5. There are 14 residues in the CDR3. Germline V lookup: CDR1 SGHNT, CDR2 YYREEE (reference sequence). In DNA, the CDR3 is TGTGCCAGCAGCGCGGAGACAGGGTCCTACGAGCAGTACTTC. Encoded protein: CASSAETGSYEQYF.

This chain uses TRBV7-9 with TRBJ1-4; no clear D. Germline V gene sequence: CDR1 SEHNR, CDR2 FQNEAQ (reference sequence). V shed 3 bases and J shed 8 bases, with 4 bases lying between them. This CDR3 spans 11 amino acids. The CDR3 sequence is CASSLSEKLFF. As DNA, the CDR3 is TGTGCCAGCAGCTTGAGCGAAAAACTGTTTTTT.

As regards this clone: The junction differs from germline at one of its ends, possibly a read error. The rearrangement joins TRBV7-8 to TRBJ2-2; D may be TRBD1 (6 bases). The CDR3 runs to 18 residues. Germline CDR1 SGHVS, CDR2 FQNEAQ. This CDR3 is CASSLARLRGRNTGERFF. The CDR3, as DNA: TGTGCCAGCAGCTTAGCACGGCTCAGGGGCCGGAACACCGGGGAGCGGTTTTTT.

This clone was seen only once. The gene calls are TRBV19 and TRBJ1-5, with unresolved D. V lost 1 base to trimming and J lost 10 bases, with 14 bases between them. Germline CDR1 reads LNHDA; CDR2 reads SQIVND (reference sequence). CDR3 length: 14 residues. The DNA of the CDR3 is TGTGCCAGTAGTATAGTGACTGCAATCAGCCCCCAGCATTTT. This gives the protein CASSIVTAISPQHF. Variable domain in full (rest from reference TRBV19 and TRBJ1-5): DGGITQSPKYLFRKEGQNVTLSCEQNLNHDAMYWYRQDPGQGLRLIYYSQIVNDFQKGDIAEGYSVSREKKESFPLTVTSAQKNPTAFYLCASSIVTAISPQHFGDGTRLSIL.

The CDR3 nucleotides are TGTGCCACCAGCAGAGTGGTTGCCCGGACAGGCCTCAAAAACACCATATATTTT. Its protein is CATSRVVARTGLKNTIYF. The gene calls are TRBV15 and TRBJ1-3, with 7 bases identical to TRBD1. V trimming: 1 base; J trimming: 6 bases; junction bases outside the gene matches: 15. The CDR3 consists of 18 residues. Germline CDR1 LNHNV, CDR2 YYDKDF (reference sequence).